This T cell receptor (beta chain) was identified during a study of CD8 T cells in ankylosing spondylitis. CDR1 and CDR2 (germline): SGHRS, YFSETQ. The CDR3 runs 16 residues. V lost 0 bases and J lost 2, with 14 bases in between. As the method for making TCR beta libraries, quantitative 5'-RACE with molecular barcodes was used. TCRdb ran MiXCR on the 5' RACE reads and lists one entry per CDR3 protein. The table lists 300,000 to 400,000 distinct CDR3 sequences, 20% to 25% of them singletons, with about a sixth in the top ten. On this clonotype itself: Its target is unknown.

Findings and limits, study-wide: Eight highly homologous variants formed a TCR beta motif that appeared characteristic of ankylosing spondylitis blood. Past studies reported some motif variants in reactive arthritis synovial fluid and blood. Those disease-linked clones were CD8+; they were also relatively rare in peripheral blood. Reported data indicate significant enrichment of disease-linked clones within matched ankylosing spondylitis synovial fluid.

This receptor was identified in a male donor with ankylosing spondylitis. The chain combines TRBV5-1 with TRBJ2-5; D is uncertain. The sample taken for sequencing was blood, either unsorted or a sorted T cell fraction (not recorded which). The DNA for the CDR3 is TGCGCCAGCAGCTTGGCACCACCTACGGTTCAAGAGACCCAGTACTTC. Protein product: CASSLAPPTVQETQYF. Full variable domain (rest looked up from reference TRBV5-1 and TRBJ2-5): KAGVTQTPRYLIKTRGQQVTLSCSPISGHRSVSWYQQTPGQGLQFLFEYFSETQRNKGNFPGRFSGRQFSNSRSEMNVSTLELGDSALYLCASSLAPPTVQETQYFGPGTRLLVL.